Shown below are 22 T cell receptor beta chains from a single sample sequenced in a study of shared clonotypes between healthy human individuals. The data were produced by immunoSEQ multiplex PCR, yet TCRdb's version contains in-frame clones alone and is incomplete. The profile shows more than 2 million clones, about 93% of them singletons. The naive CD8 fraction comprised CD45RO-negative cells positively selected for CCR7 and excluded terminally differentiated effector memory CD45RA+ cells. Specimen: naive CD8+ T cells from PBMCs. The receptor set was obtained from a man younger than 35 in good health. Some clones in this sample may be carry-over from other donors' samples.

The CDR3 bases are TGTGCCAGCAGCGTAGCAAGGACGTCAAACTATGGCTACACCTTC. Translating it yields CASSVARTSNYGYTF. This chain connects TRBV9 to TRBJ1-2; D remains unclear. The CDR3 runs to 15 residues. From germline, CDR1 is SGDLS and CDR2 YYNGEE. With 0 bases removed from V and 2 bases from J, the gap between germline ends came to 11 bases.

J is TRBJ2-7 and V is TRBV7-9; tentatively, D is TRBD2 (5 bases). Trimming left V 4 bases short and J 6 bases short, with 16 bases between. CDR1 and CDR2 (germline): SEHNR, FQNEAQ (reference sequence). There are 14 residues in the CDR3. The CDR3 loop is CASSWRGQPAEQYF. Written as DNA, the CDR3 is TGTGCCAGCAGCTGGCGAGGGCAGCCGGCCGAGCAGTACTTC.

The chain has TRBV29-1 and TRBJ2-1; D possibly corresponds to TRBD2 (6 bases). CDR1 and CDR2 from the germline V gene are SQVTM and ANQGSEA. This CDR3 region has 15 residues. V lost 7 bases and J 2 bases, leaving 18 bases between the germline ends. The chain's CDR3 is CSAASGTLTYNEQFF. The CDR3 DNA follows: TGCAGCGCCGCCTCCGGGACTCTTACCTACAATGAGCAGTTCTTC.

This rearrangement joins TRBV9 to TRBJ2-1, with 7 bases fitting TRBD2. There are 14 residues in the CDR3. V lost 0 bases and J lost 9; bases outside the gene matches: 6. Germline CDR1 reads SGDLS; CDR2 reads YYNGEE. CDR3 amino acids: CASSVGGRRAEQFF. The CDR3 coding sequence is TGTGCCAGCAGCGTAGGCGGGAGAAGGGCTGAGCAGTTCTTC.

The chain recombines TRBV19 with TRBJ1-2; weak D call: TRBD1 (5 bases). The CDR3 spans 13 residues. Trimming left V 4 bases short and J 4 bases short, with 10 bases between. The germline V gene has CDR1 LNHDA and CDR2 SQIVND (reference sequence). The DNA of the CDR3 is TGTGCCAGTAGTACCGGGGCGGGCTATGGCTACACCTTC. It codes for CASSTGAGYGYTF.

The chain employs TRBV4-2 and TRBJ2-1; 11 nucleotides align to TRBD2. The CDR3 sequence is 16 residues long. The germline gives CDR1 LGHNA, CDR2 YNFKEQ. V lost 4 bases, J lost 5 bases, and 7 bases stayed unmatched. CDR3 sequence (DNA): TGTGCCAGCAGCCCGCAGCCGGGACTAGCGGACAATGAGCAGTTCTTC. Its translation is CASSPQPGLADNEQFF.

This chain links TRBV2 with TRBJ1-1, with 8 bases that match TRBD1. The length of the CDR3 is 12 residues. Germline CDR1 and CDR2: SNHLY and FYNNEI. V lost 11 bases, J lost 5 bases, and 7 bases stayed unmatched. The CDR3 is CALGQGPTEAFF. In nucleotides, the CDR3 is TGTGCCTTAGGACAGGGTCCTACTGAAGCTTTCTTT.

The chain is built from TRBV6-5 and TRBJ2-2; possible D gene TRBD2, 5 bases. Germline values: CDR1 MNHEY, CDR2 SVGAGI. Trimming pared 6 bases from V and 3 bases from J, leaving 14 bases between. CDR3 length: 15 amino acids. The chain's CDR3 is CASSLGESYTGELFF. DNA of the CDR3: TGTGCCAGCAGCCTCGGGGAATCATACACCGGGGAGCTGTTTTTT.

This clone was recorded once. This sequence joins TRBV5-6 and TRBJ1-1; D is ambiguous. The CDR3 has 14 residues. The germline V gene has CDR1 SGHDT and CDR2 YYEEEE. Trimming removed 1 base from V and 6 bases from J, with 13 bases in between. The CDR3 reads CASSLQDARAEAFF. In DNA form, the CDR3 reads TGTGCCAGCAGCTTGCAAGATGCCCGGGCTGAAGCTTTCTTT.

A remark on this clone: Other DNA sequences of this sample code for an identical CDR3. The gene calls are TRBV27 and TRBJ1-1; D is unresolved. The CDR3 sequence is 13 residues long. From germline, CDR1 is MNHEY and CDR2 SMNVEV (reference sequence). Deletions cut 3 bases from V and 1 base from J, with 6 bases between. CDR3 region: CASSLGRNTEAFF. CDR3 DNA sequence: TGTGCCAGCAGTTTGGGCAGGAACACTGAAGCTTTCTTT.

In regard to this clone: The same CDR3 can be traced to other DNA sequences in this sample. The V call is TRBV10-3, the J call TRBJ1-5; D is uncertain. Germline V gene data show CDR1 as ENHRY and CDR2 as SYGVKD. The CDR3 length is 13 residues. Between the trimmed V and J ends, which lost 0 bases and 4 bases, there was a span of 4 bases. Here the CDR3 reads CAISESRNQPQHF. CDR3 in DNA: TGTGCCATCAGTGAGTCGCGAAATCAGCCCCAGCATTTT.

This sequence joins TRBV5-5 and TRBJ2-7, with no clear D. Germline-derived CDR1 and CDR2 are SGHKS and YYEKEE (reference sequence). V lost 2 bases and J 4 bases, leaving 7 bases between the germline ends. The CDR3 loop spans 12 amino acids. The CDR3 DNA sequence: TGTGCCAGCAGCTTCCAAGGGTACGAGCAGTACTTC. Amino acids: CASSFQGYEQYF.

This chain links TRBV6-5 with TRBJ1-2; D not certain. With 2 bases removed from V and 6 bases from J, the gap between germline ends came to 16 bases. The germline V gene encodes CDR1 MNHEY and CDR2 SVGAGI. The CDR3 loop spans 15 amino acids. This CDR3 is CASSYDGERRNGYTF. The CDR3 nucleotides read TGTGCCAGCAGTTACGATGGGGAGCGGAGAAATGGCTACACCTTC.

V gene TRBV7-7 combines with J gene TRBJ2-1; D gene ambiguous. The V gene's germline CDR1 is SSHAT and CDR2 FNYEAQ (reference sequence). CDR3 length equals 15 residues. V was shortened by 1 base and J by 2 bases, with 9 bases between the two germline ends. CDR3 in DNA: TGTGCCAGCAGCTTAGATCCAGCCCCCTACAATGAGCAGTTCTTC. This translates into CASSLDPAPYNEQFF.

The chain is built from TRBV28 and TRBJ2-1, with TRBD2 identical over 9 bases. The CDR3 is 13 amino acids. Germline V lookup: CDR1 MDHEN, CDR2 SYDVKM. With 6 bases clipped from V and 6 bases from J, the junction kept 3 bases outside the gene matches. This CDR3 reads CASRREGLNEQFF. The CDR3 nucleotides are TGTGCCAGCAGGCGGGAGGGCCTCAATGAGCAGTTCTTC. Full variable domain (outside the CDR3, taken from reference TRBV28 and TRBJ2-1): DVKVTQSSRYLVKRTGEKVFLECVQDMDHENMFWYRQDPGLGLRLIYFSYDVKMKEKGDIPEGYSVSREKKERFSLILESASTNQTSMYLCASRREGLNEQFFGPGTRLTVL.

This chain uses TRBV6-5 with TRBJ1-1; the D is unclear. CDR1 and CDR2 (germline): MNHEY, SVGAGI. The V end was cut by 0 bases, the J end by 6 bases, with 8 bases between. The CDR3 spans 13 residues. CDR3 bases: TGTGCCAGCAGTTACTCGATGGCGGCTGAAGCTTTCTTT. Its translation: CASSYSMAAEAFF.

The chain employs TRBV11-2 and TRBJ1-3; D remains ambiguous. Trimming removed 6 bases from V and 0 bases from J, with 3 bases in between. This CDR3 comprises 12 residues. Germline CDR1 and CDR2: SGHAT and FQNNGV. CDR3 in amino acids: CASRISGNTIYF. In DNA form, the CDR3 reads TGTGCCAGCAGGATCTCTGGAAACACCATATATTTT.

Remarks on this clone: This sample also contains other DNA sequences that code for the same CDR3. The J gene is TRBJ1-2, the V gene TRBV9, with D possibly matching TRBD1 (6 bases). Germline V lookup: CDR1 SGDLS, CDR2 YYNGEE. The CDR3 is made up of 15 amino acids. Trimming removed 0 bases from V and 1 base from J, with 10 bases in between. The CDR3 DNA sequence: TGTGCCAGCAGCGTAGGAGGGGGGTTTAACTATGGCTACACCTTC. Its translation: CASSVGGGFNYGYTF.

This sequence joins TRBV9 and TRBJ2-3; TRBD2 aligns across 7 bases. From germline, CDR1 is SGDLS and CDR2 YYNGEE. The CDR3 is 16 amino acids. With V trimmed by 0 bases and J by 5 bases, 9 bases remained unmatched. As DNA, the CDR3 is TGTGCCAGCAGCGTAGGACTTTCGGGGAGGGTAGATACGCAGTATTTT. Protein sequence: CASSVGLSGRVDTQYF. Together with reference TRBV9 and TRBJ2-3, the CDR3 gives the full variable domain: DSGVTQTPKHLITATGQRVTLRCSPRSGDLSVYWYQQSLDQGLQFLIQYYNGEERAKGNILERFSAQQFPDLHSELNLSSLELGDSALYFCASSVGLSGRVDTQYFGPGTRLTVL.

This chain connects TRBV15 to TRBJ2-5; the D gene is possibly TRBD2 (6 bases). This CDR3 contains 12 residues. In germline, CDR1 is LNHNV, CDR2 YYDKDF (reference sequence). The V end was cut by 8 bases, the J end by 4 bases, with 11 bases between. CDR3: CATRQEGETQYF. The CDR3 nucleotides read TGTGCCACCCGCCAGGAGGGAGAGACCCAGTACTTC. The whole variable domain, remainder taken from reference TRBV15 and TRBJ2-5, is DAMVIQNPRYQVTQFGKPVTLSCSQTLNHNVMYWYQQKSSQAPKLLFHYYDKDFNNEADTPDNFQSRRPNTSFCFLDIRSPGLGDTAMYLCATRQEGETQYFGPGTRLLVL.

This chain uses TRBV5-6 with TRBJ2-3; D unclear. The V gene lost 4 bases and the J gene lost 4 bases, with 10 bases spanning the gap. This CDR3 is built from 13 residues. CDR1 is SGHDT, CDR2 YYEEEE, per germline. The CDR3 loop is CASSLTPADTQYF. CDR3 DNA: TGTGCCAGCAGCCTGACCCCGGCAGATACGCAGTATTTT.

The chain is built from TRBV5-6 and TRBJ2-5; 8 nucleotides agree with TRBD2. The CDR3 contains 14 residues. Unmatched junction bases numbered 1, after V lost 0 bases and J lost 3 bases. CDR1 and CDR2 from the germline V gene are SGHDT and YYEEEE. For the CDR3, the DNA is TGTGCCAGCAGCTTGGGCGGGAGGAAAGAGACCCAGTACTTC. Translated, it gives CASSLGGRKETQYF.